This TCR beta chain is from a study of T cell repertoires in cytomegalovirus infection. Study at large: Public TCR beta signatures were indicative of both CMV infection and a matching HLA type.

The study, taken as a whole, reports: Of the TCR beta families, the public ones yielded a cumulative frequency that identified carriers of CMV plus the relevant HLA. HLA-C-restricted CMV clonotypes gave the most frequent clonotype in two of eight donors.

One entry per CDR3 protein, called by TCRdb with MiXCR from the reads. The sample yields about 110,000 distinct CDR3 sequences, about a tenth seen once. V shed 6 bases and J 5 bases; nucleotides not matched to a gene: 4. The CDR3 is made up of 13 amino acids. Germline V gives CDR1 DFQATT, CDR2 SNEGSKA (reference sequence). As to this clonotype: Its target is unknown.

Sequencing input: PBMCs, sequenced either directly or after in vitro stimulation (not recorded which). This chain uses TRBV20-1 with TRBJ2-3, with 11 bases that match TRBD2. The receptor was isolated from a human donor in good health (CMV status not recorded). Some clones in this sample may be carry-over from other donors' samples. This CDR3 reads CSAELAGVDTQYF. The CDR3 DNA reads as TGCAGTGCGGAACTAGCGGGAGTAGATACGCAGTATTTT.